These 13 T cell receptor beta chains were all obtained from the same sample, sequenced in a study of high-grade serous ovarian cancer treatment subgroups. The method was immunoSEQ multiplex PCR; TCRdb's version includes in-frame clones alone and lacks a portion of them. The sample has 7,500 to 10,000 clones, about 62% seen once. Tumor samples were taken before definitive surgery or chemotherapy. Sequenced input: tumor tissue. These receptor sequences come from a human donor with high-grade serous ovarian cancer.

The chain combines TRBV30 with TRBJ2-3; D is unclear. The CDR3 covers 12 residues. Trimming took off 2 bases at V and 7 bases at J, with 10 bases between the two ends. CDR1 GTSNPN and CDR2 SVGIG come from the germline V gene (reference sequence). The CDR3 nucleotides read TGTGCCTGGAGTCAGATGGGGTATACGCAGTATTTT. Protein product: CAWSQMGYTQYF. Full variable domain (outside the CDR3, taken from reference TRBV30 and TRBJ2-3): SQTIHQWPATLVQPVGSPLSLECTVEGTSNPNLYWYRQAAGRGLQLLFYSVGIGQISSEVPQNLSASRPQDRQFILSSKKLLLSDSGFYLCAWSQMGYTQYFGPGTRLTVL.

This clone was recorded only once. This sequence joins TRBV4-3 and TRBJ2-5, with 8 bases lining up with TRBD1. The DNA end favors TRBJ2-7, so the J call may be wrong. CDR3 length equals 15 residues. Germline CDR1 reads LGHNA; CDR2 reads YSLEER. The CDR3 protein is CASSMDRDRIYEQYF. CDR3 sequence (DNA): TGCGCCAGCAGCATGGACAGGGACAGGATCTACGAGCAGTACTTC.

The CDR3: CASSIGQYENEQYF. CDR3 in DNA: TGTGCCAGCAGCATAGGACAGTATGAAAACGAGCAGTACTTC. The gene calls are TRBV5-4 and TRBJ2-7, with D possibly TRBD1 on 6 matching bases. The V end lost 4 bases, the J end lost 5 bases, and 16 bases lay between the germline ends. Germline V gives CDR1 SGHNT, CDR2 YYREEE (reference sequence). CDR3 size: 14 residues.

V and J are TRBV5-1 and TRBJ2-5; D not resolved. The CDR3 contains 14 residues. CDR1 and CDR2 (germline): SGHRS, YFSETQ. With 0 bases removed from V and 5 bases from J, the gap between germline ends came to 11 bases. The CDR3 protein is CASSLAWLGETQYF. The CDR3 DNA follows: TGCGCCAGCAGCTTGGCATGGCTTGGGGAGACCCAGTACTTC.

J is TRBJ2-5 and V is TRBV6-6, with 7 nucleotides matching TRBD1. With the DNA end fitting TRBJ2-7 better, the J assignment may be wrong. The CDR3 spans 14 residues. Germline CDR1 and CDR2: MNHNY and SVGAGI (reference sequence). CDR3 residues: CASSAGDSTYEQYF. CDR3 DNA sequence: TGTGCCAGCAGTGCCGGGGACAGCACCTACGAGCAGTACTTC.

The gene calls are TRBV11-2 and TRBJ2-1; the match to TRBD2 covers 8 bases. Germline-derived CDR1 and CDR2 are SGHAT and FQNNGV. There are 16 residues in the CDR3. The V and J ends lost 1 base and 1 base, in that order; junction bases with no gene match: 3. This CDR3 reads CASSLGGRRSYNEQFF. The CDR3, as DNA: TGTGCCAGCAGCTTAGGCGGGAGGAGGTCCTACAATGAGCAGTTCTTC. The whole variable domain, filled in from reference TRBV11-2 and TRBJ2-1, reads EAGVAQSPRYKIIEKRQSVAFWCNPISGHATLYWYQQILGQGPKLLIQFQNNGVVDDSQLPKDRFSAERLKGVDSTLKIQPAKLEDSAVYLCASSLGGRRSYNEQFFGPGTRLTVL.

This chain links TRBV11-2 with TRBJ1-1; D is undetermined. V was shortened by 1 base and J by 3 bases, with 9 bases between the two germline ends. Germline V gene data show CDR1 as SGHAT and CDR2 as FQNNGV. The CDR3 consists of 14 residues. The CDR3 DNA reads as TGTGCCAGCAGCTTAGCAGGCGAGTACACTGAAGCTTTCTTT. Translated: CASSLAGEYTEAFF. The full variable domain, rest sourced from reference TRBV11-2 and TRBJ1-1, is EAGVAQSPRYKIIEKRQSVAFWCNPISGHATLYWYQQILGQGPKLLIQFQNNGVVDDSQLPKDRFSAERLKGVDSTLKIQPAKLEDSAVYLCASSLAGEYTEAFFGQGTRLTVV.

The rearrangement joins TRBV5-4 to TRBJ2-3, with D perhaps TRBD1 or TRBD2 (5 bases each). This CDR3 contains 13 residues. V was trimmed by 7 bases and J by 6 bases, leaving 15 bases between them. Per the germline V gene, CDR1 is SGHNT and CDR2 is YYREEE (reference sequence). The CDR3 spells CASGTPPLDTQYF. Here the CDR3 DNA reads TGTGCCAGCGGGACGCCCCCCCTGGATACGCAGTATTTT.

This clone was counted between two and nine times. CDR3 in amino acids: CASSGAGGIYNEQFF. Here the CDR3 DNA reads TGCGCCAGCAGCGGGGCGGGAGGGATCTACAATGAGCAGTTCTTC. This chain uses TRBV5-1 with TRBJ2-1, with TRBD2 matching over 9 bases. CDR1 is SGHRS, CDR2 YFSETQ, per germline. This CDR3 has 15 amino acids. V shed 4 bases, J shed 3 bases, and the junction held 5 bases outside the gene matches. The full variable domain, completed using reference TRBV5-1 and TRBJ2-1, is KAGVTQTPRYLIKTRGQQVTLSCSPISGHRSVSWYQQTPGQGLQFLFEYFSETQRNKGNFPGRFSGRQFSNSRSEMNVSTLELGDSALYLCASSGAGGIYNEQFFGPGTRLTVL.

This clone is classed as medium-sized. The chain employs TRBV5-6 and TRBJ1-4, with D uncertain. Germline V gene lookup returns CDR1 SGHDT and CDR2 YYEEEE. The germline V and J ends were trimmed by 4 bases and 2 bases, with 9 bases remaining between them. The CDR3 has 14 amino acids. The CDR3: CASSTWVTNEKLFF. The DNA of the CDR3 is TGTGCCAGCAGCACATGGGTTACTAATGAAAAACTGTTTTTT.

The gene calls are TRBV5-6 and TRBJ2-3, with 8 bases aligning to TRBD1. J was trimmed by 3 bases and V by 6 bases; bases with no gene match: 9. This CDR3 region has 15 residues. CDR1 SGHDT and CDR2 YYEEEE come from the germline V gene. The CDR3 protein is CASNLRTGQTDTQYF. CDR3 nucleotides: TGTGCCAGCAACCTCAGGACAGGGCAAACAGATACGCAGTATTTT.

Here the CDR3 reads CASSLTGGPYEQYF. The CDR3 nucleotides read TGTGCCAGCTCACTAACAGGGGGCCCCTACGAGCAGTACTTC. The V and J genes are TRBV18 and TRBJ2-7, with TRBD1 matching over 9 bases. V gave up 4 bases and J gave up 2 bases; unmatched junction bases: 3. Germline assignment: CDR1 KGHSH and CDR2 LQKENI. There are 14 residues in the CDR3.

The chain links TRBV11-2 to TRBJ2-1; no firm D call. Trimming removed 4 bases from V and 5 bases from J, with 15 bases in between. The CDR3 totals 15 residues. Germline values: CDR1 SGHAT, CDR2 FQNNGV. The CDR3: CASSYLSTWDNEQFF. The CDR3 DNA follows: TGTGCCAGCAGCTACCTATCCACCTGGGACAATGAGCAGTTCTTC.